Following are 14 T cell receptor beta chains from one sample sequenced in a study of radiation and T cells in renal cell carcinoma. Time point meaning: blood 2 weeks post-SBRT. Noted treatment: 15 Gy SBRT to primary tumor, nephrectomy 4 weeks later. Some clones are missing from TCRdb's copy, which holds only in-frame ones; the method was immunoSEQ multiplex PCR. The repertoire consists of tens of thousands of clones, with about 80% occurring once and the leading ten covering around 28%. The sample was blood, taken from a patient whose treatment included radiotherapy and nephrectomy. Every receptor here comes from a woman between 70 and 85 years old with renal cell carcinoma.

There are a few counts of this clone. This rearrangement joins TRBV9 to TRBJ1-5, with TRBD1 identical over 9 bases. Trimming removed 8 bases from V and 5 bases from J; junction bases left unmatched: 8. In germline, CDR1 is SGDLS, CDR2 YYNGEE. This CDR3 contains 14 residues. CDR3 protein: CARHRDRDDQPQHF. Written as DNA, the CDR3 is TGTGCCAGGCACCGGGACAGGGATGATCAGCCCCAGCATTTT.

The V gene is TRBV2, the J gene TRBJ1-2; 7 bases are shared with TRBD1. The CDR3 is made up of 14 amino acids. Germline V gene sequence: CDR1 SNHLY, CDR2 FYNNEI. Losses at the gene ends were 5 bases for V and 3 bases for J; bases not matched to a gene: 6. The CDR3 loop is CASSSDRDDYGYTF. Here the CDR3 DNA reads TGTGCCAGCAGTTCTGACAGGGACGACTATGGCTACACCTTC.

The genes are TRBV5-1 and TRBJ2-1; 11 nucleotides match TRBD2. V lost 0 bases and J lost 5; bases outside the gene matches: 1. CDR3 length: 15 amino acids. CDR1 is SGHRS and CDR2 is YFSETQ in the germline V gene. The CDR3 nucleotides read TGCGCCAGCAGCTTGGGACTAGCGGGAAACAATGAGCAGTTCTTC. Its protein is CASSLGLAGNNEQFF.

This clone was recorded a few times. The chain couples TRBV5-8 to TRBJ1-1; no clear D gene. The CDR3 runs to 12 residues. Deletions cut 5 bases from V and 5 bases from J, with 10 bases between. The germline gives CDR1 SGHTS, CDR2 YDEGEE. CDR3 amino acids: CASRNRRTEAFF. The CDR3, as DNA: TGTGCCAGCAGGAACCGCCGGACTGAAGCTTTCTTT.

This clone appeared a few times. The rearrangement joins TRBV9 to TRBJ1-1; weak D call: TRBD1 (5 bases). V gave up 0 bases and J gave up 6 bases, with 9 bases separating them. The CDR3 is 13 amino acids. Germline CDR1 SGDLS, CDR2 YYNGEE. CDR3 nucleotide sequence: TGTGCCAGCAGCGTAGTTCTGGGGGCTGAAGCTTTCTTT. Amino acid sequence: CASSVVLGAEAFF. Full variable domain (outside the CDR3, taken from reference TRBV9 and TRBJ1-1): DSGVTQTPKHLITATGQRVTLRCSPRSGDLSVYWYQQSLDQGLQFLIQYYNGEERAKGNILERFSAQQFPDLHSELNLSSLELGDSALYFCASSVVLGAEAFFGQGTRLTVV.

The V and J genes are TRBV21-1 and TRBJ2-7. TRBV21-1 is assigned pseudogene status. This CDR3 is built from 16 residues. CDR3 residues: CASSNAGGRPSYEQYF. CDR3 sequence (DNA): TGTGCCAGCAGCAATGCCGGGGGCCGTCCCTCCTACGAGCAGTACTTC.

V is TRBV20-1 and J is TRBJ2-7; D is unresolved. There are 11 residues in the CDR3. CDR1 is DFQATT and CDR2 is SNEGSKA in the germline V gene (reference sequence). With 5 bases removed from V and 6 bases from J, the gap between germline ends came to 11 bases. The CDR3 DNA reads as TGCAGTGCTGCACAGTCTCTCGAGCAGTACTTC. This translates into CSAAQSLEQYF.

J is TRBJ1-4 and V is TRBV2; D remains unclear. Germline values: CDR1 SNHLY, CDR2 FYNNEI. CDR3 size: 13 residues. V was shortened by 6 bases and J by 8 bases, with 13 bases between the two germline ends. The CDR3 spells CASRVRTGEKLFF. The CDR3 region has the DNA TGTGCCAGCAGGGTTCGGACCGGAGAAAAACTGTTTTTT.

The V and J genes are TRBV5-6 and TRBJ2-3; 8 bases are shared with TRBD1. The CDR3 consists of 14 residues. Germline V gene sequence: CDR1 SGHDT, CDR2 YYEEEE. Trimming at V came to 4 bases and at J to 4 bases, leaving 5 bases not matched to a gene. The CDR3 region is CASSGQGAADTQYF. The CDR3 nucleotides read TGTGCCAGCAGCGGTCAGGGGGCAGCAGATACGCAGTATTTT.

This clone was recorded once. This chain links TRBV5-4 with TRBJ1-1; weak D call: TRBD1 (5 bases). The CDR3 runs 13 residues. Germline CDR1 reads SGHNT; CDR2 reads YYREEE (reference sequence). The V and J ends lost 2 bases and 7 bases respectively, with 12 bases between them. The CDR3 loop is CASSFWGSGEAFF. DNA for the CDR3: TGTGCCAGCAGCTTCTGGGGGAGCGGTGAAGCTTTCTTT. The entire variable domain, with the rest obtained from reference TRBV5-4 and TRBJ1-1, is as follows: ETGVTQSPTHLIKTRGQQVTLRCSSQSGHNTVSWYQQALGQGPQFIFQYYREEENGRGNFPPRFSGLQFPNYSSELNVNALELDDSALYLCASSFWGSGEAFFGQGTRLTVV.

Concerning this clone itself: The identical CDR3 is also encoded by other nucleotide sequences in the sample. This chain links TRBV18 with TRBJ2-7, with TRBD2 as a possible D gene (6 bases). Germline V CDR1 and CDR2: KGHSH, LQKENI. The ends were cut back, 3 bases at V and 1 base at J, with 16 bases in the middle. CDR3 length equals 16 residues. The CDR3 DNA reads TGTGCCAGCTCACCTGGGCCAGGGCGGGAATCCTACGAGCAGTACTTC. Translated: CASSPGPGRESYEQYF. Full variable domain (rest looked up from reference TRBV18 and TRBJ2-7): NAGVMQNPRHLVRRRGQEARLRCSPMKGHSHVYWYRQLPEEGLKFMVYLQKENIIDESGMPKERFSAEFPKEGPSILRIQQVVRGDSAAYFCASSPGPGRESYEQYFGPGTRLTVT.

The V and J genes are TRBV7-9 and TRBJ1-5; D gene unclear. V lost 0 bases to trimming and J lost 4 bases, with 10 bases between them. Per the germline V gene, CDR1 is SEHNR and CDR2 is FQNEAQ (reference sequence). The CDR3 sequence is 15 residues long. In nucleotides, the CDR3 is TGTGCCAGCAGCTTAGCCTACGGTGGGAATCAGCCCCAGCATTTT. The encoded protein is CASSLAYGGNQPQHF.

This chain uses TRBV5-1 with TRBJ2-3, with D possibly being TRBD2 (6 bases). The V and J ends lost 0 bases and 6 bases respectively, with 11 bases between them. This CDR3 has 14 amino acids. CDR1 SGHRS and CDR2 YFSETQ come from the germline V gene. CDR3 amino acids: CASSLASGGDTQYF. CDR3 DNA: TGCGCCAGCAGCTTGGCCAGTGGAGGGGATACGCAGTATTTT.

The CDR3 bases are TGTGCCAGCAGTGAGCCAGGCCCATGGGAGACCCAGTACTTC. It yields the protein CASSEPGPWETQYF. The J gene is TRBJ2-5, the V gene TRBV2; D is ambiguous. The CDR3 spans 14 residues. V was trimmed by 3 bases and J by 5 bases, leaving 13 bases between them. CDR1 and CDR2 (germline): SNHLY, FYNNEI.